This T cell receptor (beta chain) was sequenced during a study of T cells in Graves' hyperthyroidism and ophthalmopathy. Whole-study context: Before any treatment, at initial diagnosis, peripheral blood was collected.

Of note for this clonotype: The antigen remains undetermined.

Per germline, CDR1 MDHEN and CDR2 SYDVKM. This CDR3 is 15 amino acids long. V was pared by 5 bases and J by 2 bases, with 15 bases between. General study results and limits: Most expanded thyroid clonotypes above 0.001 also appeared in blood.

From RNA transcripts, TCR beta CDR3 regions were amplified. HTBI primers were employed in a first-round RT-PCR of the TCR CDR3. TCRdb recomputed calls from the multiplex PCR reads with MiXCR, one row per CDR3 protein. Of more than 300,000 distinct CDR3 sequences in the sample, approximately 17% were seen once. Active moderate-to-severe ophthalmopathy, Clinical Activity Score at least 3, NOSPECS at least 4, under 3 months' duration. The study excluded patients with uncontrolled infection, other autoimmune disease, pregnancy or lactation. The receptor's source is a man between 18 and 35 years old with Graves' ophthalmopathy. Specimen: blood. The chain combines TRBV28 with TRBJ2-5, with D possibly being TRBD1 (6 bases). The CDR3 spells CASSRPVGQQETQYF. For the CDR3, the DNA is TGTGCCAGCAGTCGCCCCGTCGGACAGCAAGAGACCCAGTACTTC.